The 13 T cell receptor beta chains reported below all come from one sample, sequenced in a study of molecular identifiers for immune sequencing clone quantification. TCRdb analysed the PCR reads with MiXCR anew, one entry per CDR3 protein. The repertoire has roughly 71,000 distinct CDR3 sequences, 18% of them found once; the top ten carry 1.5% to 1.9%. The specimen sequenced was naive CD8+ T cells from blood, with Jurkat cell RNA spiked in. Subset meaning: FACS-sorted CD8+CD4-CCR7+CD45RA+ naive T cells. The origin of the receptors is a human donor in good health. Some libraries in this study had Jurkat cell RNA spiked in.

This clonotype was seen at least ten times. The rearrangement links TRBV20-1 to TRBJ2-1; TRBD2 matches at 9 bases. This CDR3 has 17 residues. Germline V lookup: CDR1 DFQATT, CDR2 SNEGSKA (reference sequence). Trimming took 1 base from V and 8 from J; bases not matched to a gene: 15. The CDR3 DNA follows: TGCAGTGCTAGAGCTTTTGGGCTAGCGGGAAGAATATATGAGCAGTTCTTC. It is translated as CSARAFGLAGRIYEQFF.

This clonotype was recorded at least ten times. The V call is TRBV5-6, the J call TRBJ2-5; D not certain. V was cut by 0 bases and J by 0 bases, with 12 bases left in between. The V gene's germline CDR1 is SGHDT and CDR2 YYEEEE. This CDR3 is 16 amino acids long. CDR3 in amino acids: CASSLGLLLDQETQYF. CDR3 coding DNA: TGTGCCAGCAGCTTGGGGCTCTTACTGGACCAAGAGACCCAGTACTTC.

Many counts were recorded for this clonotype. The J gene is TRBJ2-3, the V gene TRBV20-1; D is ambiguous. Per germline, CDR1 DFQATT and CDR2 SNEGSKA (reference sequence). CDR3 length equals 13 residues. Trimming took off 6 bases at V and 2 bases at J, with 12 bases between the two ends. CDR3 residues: CSAQDGFTDTQYF. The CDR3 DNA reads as TGCAGTGCCCAGGACGGATTCACAGATACGCAGTATTTT.

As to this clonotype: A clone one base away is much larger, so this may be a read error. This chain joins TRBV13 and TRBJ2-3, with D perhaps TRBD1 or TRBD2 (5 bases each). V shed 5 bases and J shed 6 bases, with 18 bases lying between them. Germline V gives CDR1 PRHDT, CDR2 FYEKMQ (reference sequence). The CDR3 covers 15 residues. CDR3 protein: CASSGPGPPADTQYF. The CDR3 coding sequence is TGTGCCAGCAGCGGGCCGGGACCCCCTGCGGATACGCAGTATTTT.

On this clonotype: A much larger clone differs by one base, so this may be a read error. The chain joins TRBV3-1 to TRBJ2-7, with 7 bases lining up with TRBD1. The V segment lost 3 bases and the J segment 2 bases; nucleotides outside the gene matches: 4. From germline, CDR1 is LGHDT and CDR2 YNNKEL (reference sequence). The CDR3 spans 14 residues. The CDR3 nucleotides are TGTGCCAGCAGCCACGGGACAGACGCCTACGAGCAGTACTTC. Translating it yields CASSHGTDAYEQYF.

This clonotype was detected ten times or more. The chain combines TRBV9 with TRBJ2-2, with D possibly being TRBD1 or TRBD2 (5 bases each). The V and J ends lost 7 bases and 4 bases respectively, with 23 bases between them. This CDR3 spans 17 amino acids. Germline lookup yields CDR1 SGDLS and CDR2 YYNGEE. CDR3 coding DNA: TGTGCCAGCGCGGTGGGCCCGGGGCCTACGCTCACCGGGGAGCTGTTTTTT. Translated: CASAVGPGPTLTGELFF.

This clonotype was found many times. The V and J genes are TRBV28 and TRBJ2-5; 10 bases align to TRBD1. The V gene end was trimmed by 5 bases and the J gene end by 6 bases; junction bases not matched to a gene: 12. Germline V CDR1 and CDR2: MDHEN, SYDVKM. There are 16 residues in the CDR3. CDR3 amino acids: CASSARDRGSPQTQYF. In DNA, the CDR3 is TGTGCCAGCAGTGCTCGGGACAGGGGTTCGCCACAGACCCAGTACTTC.

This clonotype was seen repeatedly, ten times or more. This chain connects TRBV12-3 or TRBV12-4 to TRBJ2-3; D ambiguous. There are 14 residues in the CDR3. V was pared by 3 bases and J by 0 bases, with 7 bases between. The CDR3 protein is CASSFLASTDTQYF. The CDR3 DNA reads TGTGCCAGCAGTTTTCTCGCCAGCACAGATACGCAGTATTTT.

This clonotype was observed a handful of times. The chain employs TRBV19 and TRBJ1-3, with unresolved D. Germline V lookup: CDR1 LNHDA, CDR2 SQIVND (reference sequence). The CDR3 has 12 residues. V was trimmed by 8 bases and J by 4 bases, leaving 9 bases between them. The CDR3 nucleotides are TGTGCCAGTGGGGAAGTCGGAAACACCATATATTTT. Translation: CASGEVGNTIYF.

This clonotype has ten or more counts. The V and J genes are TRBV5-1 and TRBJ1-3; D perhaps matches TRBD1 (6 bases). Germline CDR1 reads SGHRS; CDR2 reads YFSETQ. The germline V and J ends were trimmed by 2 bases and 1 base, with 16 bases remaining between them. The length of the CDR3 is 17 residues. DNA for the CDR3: TGCGCCAGCAGCTTCTACAGGGTCGGGTCTTCTGGAAACACCATATATTTT. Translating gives CASSFYRVGSSGNTIYF.

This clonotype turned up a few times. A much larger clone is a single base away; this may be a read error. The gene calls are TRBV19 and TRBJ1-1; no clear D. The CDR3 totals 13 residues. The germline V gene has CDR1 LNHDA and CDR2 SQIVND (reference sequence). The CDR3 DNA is TGTGCCAGTAGAAAATACCCGAACGCTGAAGCTTTCTTT. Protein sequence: CASRKYPNAEAFF.

CDR3 region: CASSAQGQGDYEQYF. The DNA for the CDR3 is TGTGCCAGCAGCGCACAAGGACAGGGAGACTACGAGCAGTACTTC. The V and J genes are TRBV7-9 and TRBJ2-7; 8 positions match TRBD1. CDR1 is SEHNR and CDR2 is FQNEAQ in the germline V gene (reference sequence). V was clipped by 5 bases and J by 3 bases; unmatched bases: 9. CDR3 size: 15 residues. The whole variable domain, remainder taken from reference TRBV7-9 and TRBJ2-7, is DTGVSQNPRHKITKRGQNVTFRCDPISEHNRLYWYRQTLGQGPEFLTYFQNEAQLEKSRLLSDRFSAERPKGSFSTLEIQRTEQGDSAMYLCASSAQGQGDYEQYFGPGTRLTVT.

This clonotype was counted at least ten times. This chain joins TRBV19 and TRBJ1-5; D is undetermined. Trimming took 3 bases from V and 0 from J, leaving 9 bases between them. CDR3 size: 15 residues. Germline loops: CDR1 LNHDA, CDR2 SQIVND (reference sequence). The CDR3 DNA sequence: TGTGCCAGTAGTATGGCCCTATATAGCAATCAGCCCCAGCATTTT. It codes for CASSMALYSNQPQHF.